The T cell receptor beta chain described here comes from a study of graft-versus-host responses after intestinal transplantation. Looking at the study overall: Each recipient received a multivisceral, liver-intestinal, or isolated intestinal graft. Every recipient underwent anti-thymocyte globulin induction, then tacrolimus and steroids for 2 to 3 years. Study results and limitations: Graft-donor T cell macrochimerism in patients accompanied high graft-versus-host to host-versus-graft clonal ratios in allografts. With peak circulating GvH clone levels came an association with early post-transplant HvG declines.

The method was immunoSEQ multiplex PCR; TCRdb's version includes in-frame clones alone and lacks a portion of them. The data hold more than 65,000 clones, with roughly 90% observed a single time. V was clipped by 5 bases and J by 5 bases; unmatched bases: 5. Germline V gives CDR1 MNHEY, CDR2 SMNVEV (reference sequence). This CDR3 is 13 amino acids long. Points on this clone: Its target is unknown.

The source is a human donor who was the organ donor for an intestinal transplant. This specimen consisted of unstimulated CD8+ T cells sorted from spleen or lymph node cells, obtained before transplant. The chain is built from TRBV27 and TRBJ2-7; 8 positions agree with TRBD1. In DNA form, the CDR3 reads TGTGCCAGCAGTCCGGACAGGGTTAACGAGCAGTACTTC. It specifies CASSPDRVNEQYF.